This T cell receptor (beta chain) was captured by sequencing in a study of T cells in tuberculosis. V gave up 4 bases and J gave up 2 bases; unmatched junction bases: 13. The length of the CDR3 is 17 residues. From germline, CDR1 is SGHRS and CDR2 YFSETQ. This clone was detected only once. Profiled with immunoSEQ multiplex PCR; TCRdb holds only in-frame clones, not every one. The sample has some 40,000 clones; approximately 95% are singletons. The TCR comes from a donor aged 10 to 29 with latent tuberculosis or without tuberculosis infection. The material sequenced was PBMCs. The chain employs TRBV5-1 and TRBJ2-7; TRBD1 agrees at 9 bases. CDR3 sequence reads: CASSLRDRAPGAYEQYF. CDR3 sequence (DNA): TGCGCCAGCAGCCTTCGGGACAGGGCACCCGGCGCCTACGAGCAGTACTTC.